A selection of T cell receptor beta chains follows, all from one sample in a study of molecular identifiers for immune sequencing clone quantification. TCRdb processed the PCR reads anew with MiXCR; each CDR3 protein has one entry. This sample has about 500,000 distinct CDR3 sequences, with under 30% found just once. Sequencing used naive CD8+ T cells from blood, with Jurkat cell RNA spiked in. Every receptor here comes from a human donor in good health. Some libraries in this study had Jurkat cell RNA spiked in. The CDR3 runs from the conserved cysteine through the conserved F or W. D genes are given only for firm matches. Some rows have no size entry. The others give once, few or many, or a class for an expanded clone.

DNA: TGCAGCGTTGCAGGGGAAGAGAGGCAGTACTTC; CDR3: CSVAGEERQYF; D: -; size: -; V: TRBV29-1; J: TRBJ2-5
DNA: TGTGCCAGCAGTTACTCGAGGATAGCGGGAGTCTCAGATACGCAGTATTTT; CDR3: CASSYSRIAGVSDTQYF; D: TRBD2; size: -; V: TRBV6-2/TRBV6-3; J: TRBJ2-3
DNA: TGCGCCAGCGGCCAAGATAGGGCAGGGATCTCTCTGCCCTCTGGAAACACCATATATTTT; CDR3: CASGQDRAGISLPSGNTIYF; D: -; size: -; V: TRBV4-3; J: TRBJ1-3
DNA: TGCGCCGGCAGCCAAGGGTTTTCCTCTGGAAACACCATATATTTT; CDR3: CAGSQGFSSGNTIYF; D: -; size: -; V: TRBV4-3; J: TRBJ1-3
DNA: TGCGCCAGCAGCTTGGACGGGGGGAGTGAAGCTTTCTTT; CDR3: CASSLDGGSEAFF; D: -; size: few; V: TRBV5-1; J: TRBJ1-1
DNA: TGCAGCGTTCGTCCGGCGGGAGTTTCAGATACGCAGTATTTT; CDR3: CSVRPAGVSDTQYF; D: TRBD2; size: -; V: TRBV29-1; J: TRBJ2-3
DNA: TGCGCCAGCAGCCAAGACCCCCCATCAGGAAACTATGGCTACACCTTC; CDR3: CASSQDPPSGNYGYTF; D: -; size: -; V: TRBV4-1; J: TRBJ1-2
DNA: TGCAGCGTTGAAGAACCGGGACAGGGGGCATACCCCTACGAGCAGTACTTC; CDR3: CSVEEPGQGAYPYEQYF; D: TRBD1; size: -; V: TRBV29-1; J: TRBJ2-7
DNA: TGCAGCGTACGAAAGCTGGGTGAAGCTTTCTTT; CDR3: CSVRKLGEAFF; D: -; size: -; V: TRBV29-1; J: TRBJ1-1
DNA: TGTGCCAGCAGCTTGGCAACAGCAACTAATGAAAAACTGTTTTTT; CDR3: CASSLATATNEKLFF; D: -; size: few; V: TRBV7-2; J: TRBJ1-4
DNA: TGTGCCAGCAGCTTAGTTTTGTCGGGGGGTGAAAAACTGTTTTTT; CDR3: CASSLVLSGGEKLFF; D: -; size: -; V: TRBV7-9; J: TRBJ1-4
DNA: TGTGCCAGCAGCCACCACAGCCGTTTGACTAATGAAAAACTGTTTTTT; CDR3: CASSHHSRLTNEKLFF; D: -; size: many; V: TRBV14; J: TRBJ1-4
DNA: TGTGCCAGCAGTTTAGTGCAGGGGGTCGACAAAAACATTCAGTACTTC; CDR3: CASSLVQGVDKNIQYF; D: TRBD1; size: few; V: TRBV12-3/TRBV12-4; J: TRBJ2-4
DNA: TGCAGTGCTAGAGGACCTCGGTCCTACGAGCAGTACTTC; CDR3: CSARGPRSYEQYF; D: -; size: -; V: TRBV20-1; J: TRBJ2-7
DNA: TGTGCCAGCTTTCTAATCACAGGAACCCAGGAGGGTTTCTTT; CDR3: CASFLITGTQEGFF; D: -; size: -; V: TRBV6-5; J: TRBJ1-1
DNA: TGTGCCAGCAGCTCAGGACAGGATTACTCCTACGAGCAGTACTTC; CDR3: CASSSGQDYSYEQYF; D: TRBD1; size: -; V: TRBV7-2; J: TRBJ2-7
DNA: TGTGCCAGCAGTTCGACGGTCTATAGCAATCAGCCCCAGCATTTT; CDR3: CASSSTVYSNQPQHF; D: -; size: few; V: TRBV12-3/TRBV12-4; J: TRBJ1-5
DNA: TGCGCCAGCAGCCTGACAGGTGCCGAGTATGACGAGCAGTACTTC; CDR3: CASSLTGAEYDEQYF; D: -; size: few; V: TRBV4-1; J: TRBJ2-7
DNA: TGTGCCAGTAGTATCGGCAGGGAGGTTCAGCCCCAGCATTTT; CDR3: CASSIGREVQPQHF; D: -; size: -; V: TRBV19; J: TRBJ1-5
DNA: TGTGCCAGCAGCTTAGTCCGGACTAGCGGGGGGATAGTCCACGAGCAGTACTTC; CDR3: CASSLVRTSGGIVHEQYF; D: TRBD2; size: -; V: TRBV7-6; J: TRBJ2-7
DNA: TGTGCCAGCAGCTTAGGTGTTGGGCTGGGGGAAGCTTTCTTT; CDR3: CASSLGVGLGEAFF; D: -; size: -; V: TRBV7-6; J: TRBJ1-1
DNA: TGTGCCAGCATCCACTCGGGGAGCCAAGAGACCCAGTACTTC; CDR3: CASIHSGSQETQYF; D: -; size: -; V: TRBV6-6; J: TRBJ2-5
DNA: TGTGCCAGCAGCCCCCAACCCCCGGACAGGGGGCCCGAGCAGTACTTC; CDR3: CASSPQPPDRGPEQYF; D: TRBD1; size: -; V: TRBV11-2; J: TRBJ2-7
DNA: TGTGCCAGCAGCTTAGGAGGGGGCTTCCGGAGCTTTAATGAAAAACTGTTTTTT; CDR3: CASSLGGGFRSFNEKLFF; D: TRBD1; size: -; V: TRBV7-9; J: TRBJ1-4
DNA: TGTGCCAGCAGACAGGGGGGTCAAGAGACCCAGTACTTC; CDR3: CASRQGGQETQYF; D: TRBD1; size: -; V: TRBV2; J: TRBJ2-5
DNA: TGTGCCAGCAGTTTACAGGAAGCTTACGAGCAGTACTTC; CDR3: CASSLQEAYEQYF; D: -; size: -; V: TRBV27; J: TRBJ2-7
DNA: TGCAGTGCTTCGACAGGCGTTCAAGAGACCCAGTACTTC; CDR3: CSASTGVQETQYF; D: -; size: many; V: TRBV20-1; J: TRBJ2-5
DNA: TGTGCCAGCAGCCAAGAGCGGGCGGTCTACGAGCAGTACTTC; CDR3: CASSQERAVYEQYF; D: -; size: many; V: TRBV4-2; J: TRBJ2-7
DNA: TGTGCCAGCAGCGCGCGTGCCGAAGCTTTCTTT; CDR3: CASSARAEAFF; D: -; size: few; V: TRBV7-9; J: TRBJ1-1
DNA: TGTGCCAGCCACCCGGGTCAAAACATTCAGTACTTC; CDR3: CASHPGQNIQYF; D: -; size: few; V: TRBV2; J: TRBJ2-4
DNA: TGTGCCAGCAGCTCCCCGACAAGGTCCCAGGACTATGGCTACACCTTC; CDR3: CASSSPTRSQDYGYTF; D: -; size: many; V: TRBV9; J: TRBJ1-2
DNA: TGTGCCAGCAGCGTCAACAGGGGGCGACGCACAGATACGCAGTATTTT; CDR3: CASSVNRGRRTDTQYF; D: TRBD1; size: few; V: TRBV9; J: TRBJ2-3
DNA: TGCAGTGCTAGGCCGTCTGACCAAGATACGCAGTATTTT; CDR3: CSARPSDQDTQYF; D: -; size: many; V: TRBV20-1; J: TRBJ2-3
DNA: TGTGCCAGCAGTTCAGCGGGAGAGGGGTGGCAGGTCAAAAACATTCAGTACTTC; CDR3: CASSSAGEGWQVKNIQYF; D: TRBD2; size: many; V: TRBV6-5; J: TRBJ2-4
DNA: TGTGCCAGCCCAAGTCAGGGGCACACTGAAGCTTTCTTT; CDR3: CASPSQGHTEAFF; D: -; size: many; V: TRBV6-1; J: TRBJ1-1
DNA: TGCGCCAGCAGCCAAGACCGAGGGTCCATCTACGAGCAGTACTTC; CDR3: CASSQDRGSIYEQYF; D: -; size: many; V: TRBV4-3; J: TRBJ2-7
DNA: TGCAGTGCTAGAGACAGGGGGCCCTCCTACGAGCAGTACTTC; CDR3: CSARDRGPSYEQYF; D: TRBD1; size: few; V: TRBV20-1; J: TRBJ2-7
DNA: TGCAGCGTTGAGAGGGACAGTTCACAAACCCCAGGGGATACGCAGTATTTT; CDR3: CSVERDSSQTPGDTQYF; D: TRBD1; size: -; V: TRBV29-1; J: TRBJ2-3
DNA: TGTGCCAGCACCGTTAGCGGGGCTAGCTCCTACGAGCAGTACTTC; CDR3: CASTVSGASSYEQYF; D: TRBD2; size: -; V: TRBV7-2; J: TRBJ2-7
DNA: TGTGCCAGCAGACCGGGACTAAGCGAAGAGACCCAGTACTTC; CDR3: CASRPGLSEETQYF; D: TRBD2; size: -; V: TRBV6-5; J: TRBJ2-5